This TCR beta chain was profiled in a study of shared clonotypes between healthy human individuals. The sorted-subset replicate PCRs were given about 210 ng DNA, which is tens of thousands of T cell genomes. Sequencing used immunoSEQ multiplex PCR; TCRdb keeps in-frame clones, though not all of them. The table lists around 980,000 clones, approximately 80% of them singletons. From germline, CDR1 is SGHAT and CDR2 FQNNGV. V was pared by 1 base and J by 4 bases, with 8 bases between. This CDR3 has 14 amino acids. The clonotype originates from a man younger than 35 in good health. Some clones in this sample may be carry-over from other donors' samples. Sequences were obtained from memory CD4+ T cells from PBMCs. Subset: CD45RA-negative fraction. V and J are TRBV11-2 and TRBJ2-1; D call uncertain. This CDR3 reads CASSLGNTYNEQFF. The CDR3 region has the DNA TGTGCCAGCAGCTTAGGTAATACATACAATGAGCAGTTCTTC.